The source of this T cell receptor beta chain is a study of blood T cell repertoires in COVID-19. Across the study: T cells, B-cell-depleted T cells, or PBMCs supplied cDNA or gDNA.

In the authors' methods: Estimation of nucleated cell counts relied on the amplification of reference gene primers. Clones were sequenced by immunoSEQ multiplex PCR, and TCRdb holds only the in-frame ones, with some missing. V, J and clone size reflect that table, while D and trimming were determined from the DNA. This table has 200,000 or so clones, 86% appearing once. Germline CDR1 and CDR2: LNHDA and SQIVND (reference sequence). V was pared by 4 bases and J by 4 bases, with 5 bases of the junction left unmatched. The CDR3 runs to 15 residues. Those who participated ranged in age from about 18 to 89 years and resided in 20 to 30 US areas.

This rearrangement joins TRBV19 to TRBJ2-5, with TRBD1 identical over 11 bases. This clonotype was obtained from a woman aged 40 to 50 with acute COVID-19. Source material: PBMCs or T cells enriched from blood (not recorded which). CDR3 bases: TGTGCCAGTAGTACACGGACAGGGGGCGTAGAGACCCAGTACTTC. It codes for CASSTRTGGVETQYF.